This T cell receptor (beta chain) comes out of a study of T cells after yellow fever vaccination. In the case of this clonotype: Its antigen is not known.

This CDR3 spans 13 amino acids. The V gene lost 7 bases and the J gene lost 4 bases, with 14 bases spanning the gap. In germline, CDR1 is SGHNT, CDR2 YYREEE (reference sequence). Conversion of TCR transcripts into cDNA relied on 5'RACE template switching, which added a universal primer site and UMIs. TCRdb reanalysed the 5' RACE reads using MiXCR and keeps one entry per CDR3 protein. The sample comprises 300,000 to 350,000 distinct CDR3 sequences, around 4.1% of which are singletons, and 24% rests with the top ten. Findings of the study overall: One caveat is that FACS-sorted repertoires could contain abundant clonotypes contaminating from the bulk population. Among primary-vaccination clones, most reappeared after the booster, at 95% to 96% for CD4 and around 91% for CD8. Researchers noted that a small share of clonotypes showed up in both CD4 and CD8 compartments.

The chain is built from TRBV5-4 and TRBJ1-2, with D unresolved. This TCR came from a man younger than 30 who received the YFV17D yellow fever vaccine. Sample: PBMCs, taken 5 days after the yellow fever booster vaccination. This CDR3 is CASSHPGSYGYTF. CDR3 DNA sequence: TGTGCCAGCTCGCACCCGGGGTCCTATGGCTACACCTTC.